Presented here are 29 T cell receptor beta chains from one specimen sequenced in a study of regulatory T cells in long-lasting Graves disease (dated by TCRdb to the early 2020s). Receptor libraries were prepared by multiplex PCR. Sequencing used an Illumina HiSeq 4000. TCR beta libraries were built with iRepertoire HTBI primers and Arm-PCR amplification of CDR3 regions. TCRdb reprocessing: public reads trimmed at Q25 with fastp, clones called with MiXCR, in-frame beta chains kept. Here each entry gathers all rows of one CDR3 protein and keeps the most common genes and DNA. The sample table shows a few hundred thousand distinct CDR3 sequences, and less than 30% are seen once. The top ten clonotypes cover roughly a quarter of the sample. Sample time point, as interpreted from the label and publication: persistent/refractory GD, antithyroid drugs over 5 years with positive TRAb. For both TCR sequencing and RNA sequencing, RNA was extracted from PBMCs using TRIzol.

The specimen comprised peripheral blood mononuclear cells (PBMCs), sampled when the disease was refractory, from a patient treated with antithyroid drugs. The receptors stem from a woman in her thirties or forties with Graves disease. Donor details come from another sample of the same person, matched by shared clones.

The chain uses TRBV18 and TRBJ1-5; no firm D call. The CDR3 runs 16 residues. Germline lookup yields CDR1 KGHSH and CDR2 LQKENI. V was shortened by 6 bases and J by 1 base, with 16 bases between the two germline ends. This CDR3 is CASSMDVPWSNQPQHF. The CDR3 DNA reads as TGTGCCAGCTCCATGGACGTCCCCTGGAGCAATCAGCCCCAGCATTTT.

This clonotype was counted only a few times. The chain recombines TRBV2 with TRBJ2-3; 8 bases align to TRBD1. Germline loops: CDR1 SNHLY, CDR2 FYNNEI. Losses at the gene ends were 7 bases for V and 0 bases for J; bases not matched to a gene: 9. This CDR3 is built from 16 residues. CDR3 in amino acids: CASTPGQGRSTDTQYF. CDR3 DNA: TGTGCCAGCACCCCTGGACAGGGAAGGAGCACAGATACGCAGTATTTT.

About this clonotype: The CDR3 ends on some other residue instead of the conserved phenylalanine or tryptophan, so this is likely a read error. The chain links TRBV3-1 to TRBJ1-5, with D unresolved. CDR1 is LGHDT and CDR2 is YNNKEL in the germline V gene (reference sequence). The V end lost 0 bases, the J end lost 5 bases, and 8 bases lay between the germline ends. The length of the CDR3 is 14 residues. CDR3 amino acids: CASSQDLEYQPQHL. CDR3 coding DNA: TGTGCCAGCAGCCAAGATCTAGAATATCAGCCCCAGCATCTT.

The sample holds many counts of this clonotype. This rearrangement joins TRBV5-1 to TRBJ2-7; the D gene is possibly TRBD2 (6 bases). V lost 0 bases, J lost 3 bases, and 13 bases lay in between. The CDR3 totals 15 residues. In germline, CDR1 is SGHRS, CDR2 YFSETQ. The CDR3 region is CASSLAIGGIYEQYF. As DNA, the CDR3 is TGCGCCAGCAGCTTGGCCATTGGAGGGATCTACGAGCAGTACTTC.

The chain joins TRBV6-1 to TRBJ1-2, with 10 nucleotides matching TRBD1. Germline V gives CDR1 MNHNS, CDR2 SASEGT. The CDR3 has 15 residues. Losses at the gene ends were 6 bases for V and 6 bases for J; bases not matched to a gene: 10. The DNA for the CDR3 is TGTGCCAGCAGGCCCGGGACAGGGGCATTTAATGGCTACACCTTC. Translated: CASRPGTGAFNGYTF.

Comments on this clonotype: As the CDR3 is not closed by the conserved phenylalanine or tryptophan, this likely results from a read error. The CDR3 region has the DNA TGCAGTGCTAGAGGCCAAGCGTGGGGAACTGAAGCTTTCTCT. This codes for CSARGQAWGTEAFS. The J gene is TRBJ1-1, the V gene TRBV20-1; D is unclear. Trimming left V 1 base short and J 5 bases short, with 14 bases between. This CDR3 has 14 amino acids. The germline CDR1 and CDR2 sequences are DFQATT and SNEGSKA (reference sequence).

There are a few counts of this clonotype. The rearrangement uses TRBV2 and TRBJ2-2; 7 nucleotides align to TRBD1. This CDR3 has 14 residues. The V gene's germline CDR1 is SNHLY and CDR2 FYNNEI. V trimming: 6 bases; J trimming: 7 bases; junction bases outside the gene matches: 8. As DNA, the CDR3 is TGTGCCAGCAGAGACAGGGAAATTAGCGGGGAGCTGTTTTTT. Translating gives CASRDREISGELFF.

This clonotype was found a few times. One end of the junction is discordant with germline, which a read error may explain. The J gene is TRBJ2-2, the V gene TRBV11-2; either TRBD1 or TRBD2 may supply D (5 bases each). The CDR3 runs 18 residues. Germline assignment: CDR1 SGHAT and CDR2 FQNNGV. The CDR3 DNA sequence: TGTGCCAGCAACTTAGGTTTTTTTTGGGCGAGGGGCACCGGGGAGCTGTTTTTT. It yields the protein CASNLGFFWARGTGELFF.

CDR3 amino acids: CASSLGLEGAPYNEQFF. CDR3 nucleotides: TGTGCCAGCAGTTTGGGCCTAGAAGGGGCACCCTACAATGAGCAGTTCTTC. This rearrangement joins TRBV28 to TRBJ2-1; tentatively, D is TRBD1 (5 bases). The V and J ends lost 3 bases and 2 bases respectively, with 17 bases between them. The CDR3 is 17 residues long. Germline V gene sequence: CDR1 MDHEN, CDR2 SYDVKM.

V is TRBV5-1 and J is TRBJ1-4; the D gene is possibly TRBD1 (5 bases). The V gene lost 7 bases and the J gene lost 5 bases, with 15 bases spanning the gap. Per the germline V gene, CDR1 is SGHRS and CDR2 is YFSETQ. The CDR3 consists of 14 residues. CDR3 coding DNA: TGCGCCAGCCGCAAGACAGTCCCCAATGAAAAACTGTTTTTT. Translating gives CASRKTVPNEKLFF.

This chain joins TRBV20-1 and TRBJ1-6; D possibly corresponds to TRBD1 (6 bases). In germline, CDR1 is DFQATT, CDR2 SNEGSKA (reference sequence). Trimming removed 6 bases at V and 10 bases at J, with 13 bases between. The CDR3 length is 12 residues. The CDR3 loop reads CSAEYRVSPLHF. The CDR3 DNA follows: TGCAGTGCAGAATACAGGGTCTCACCCCTCCACTTT.

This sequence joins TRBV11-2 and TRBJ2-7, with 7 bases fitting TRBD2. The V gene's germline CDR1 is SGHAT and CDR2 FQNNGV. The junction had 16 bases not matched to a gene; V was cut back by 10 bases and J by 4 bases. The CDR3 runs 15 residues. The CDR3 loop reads CATRPLGGRNYEQYF. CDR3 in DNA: TGTGCCACCAGACCCCTCGGCGGGAGAAATTACGAGCAGTACTTC.

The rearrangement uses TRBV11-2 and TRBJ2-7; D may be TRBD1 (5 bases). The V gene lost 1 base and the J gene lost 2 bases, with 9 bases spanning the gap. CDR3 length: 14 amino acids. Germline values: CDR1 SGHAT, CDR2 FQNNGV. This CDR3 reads CASSLALRAYEQYV. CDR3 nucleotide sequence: TGTGCCAGCAGCTTAGCCCTCAGGGCCTACGAGCAGTACGTC.

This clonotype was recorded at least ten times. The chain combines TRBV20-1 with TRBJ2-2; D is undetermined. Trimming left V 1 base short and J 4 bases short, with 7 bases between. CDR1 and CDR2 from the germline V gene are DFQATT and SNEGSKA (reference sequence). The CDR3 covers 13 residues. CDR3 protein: CSARAGATGELFF. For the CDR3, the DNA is TGCAGTGCTAGAGCAGGAGCCACCGGGGAGCTGTTTTTT.

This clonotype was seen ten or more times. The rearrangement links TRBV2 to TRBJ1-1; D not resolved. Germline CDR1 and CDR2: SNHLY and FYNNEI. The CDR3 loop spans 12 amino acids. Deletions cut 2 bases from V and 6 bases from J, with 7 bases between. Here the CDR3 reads CASSEWGSEAFF. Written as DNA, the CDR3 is TGTGCCAGCAGTGAATGGGGTTCTGAAGCTTTCTTT.

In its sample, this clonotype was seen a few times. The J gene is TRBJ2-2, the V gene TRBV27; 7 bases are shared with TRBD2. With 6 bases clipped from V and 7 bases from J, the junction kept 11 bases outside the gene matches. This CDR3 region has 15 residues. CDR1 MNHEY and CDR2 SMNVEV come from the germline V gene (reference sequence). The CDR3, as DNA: TGTGCCAGCAGACCAAGACTAGCTAACCGCGGGGAGCTGTTTTTT. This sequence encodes CASRPRLANRGELFF.

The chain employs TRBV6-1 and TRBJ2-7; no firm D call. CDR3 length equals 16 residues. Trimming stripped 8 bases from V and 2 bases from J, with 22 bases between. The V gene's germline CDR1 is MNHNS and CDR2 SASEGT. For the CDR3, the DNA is TGTGCCAGCTCCTCCCTGGAGTCCCACATACCCTACGAGCAGTACTTC. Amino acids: CASSSLESHIPYEQYF.

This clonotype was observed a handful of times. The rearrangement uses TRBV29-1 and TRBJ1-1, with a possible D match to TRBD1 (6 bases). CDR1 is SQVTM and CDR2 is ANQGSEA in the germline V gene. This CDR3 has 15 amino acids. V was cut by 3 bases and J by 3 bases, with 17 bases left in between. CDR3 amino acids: CSVEPRRGKDTEAFF. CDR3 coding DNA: TGCAGCGTTGAGCCACGCAGGGGTAAGGACACTGAAGCTTTCTTT.

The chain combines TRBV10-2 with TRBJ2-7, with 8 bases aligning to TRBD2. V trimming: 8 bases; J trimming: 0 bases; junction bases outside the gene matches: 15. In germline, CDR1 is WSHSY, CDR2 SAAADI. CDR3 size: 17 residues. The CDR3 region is CASLKRGGSTDSYEQYF. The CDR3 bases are TGCGCCAGCTTGAAACGGGGGGGGAGTACGGACTCCTACGAGCAGTACTTC.

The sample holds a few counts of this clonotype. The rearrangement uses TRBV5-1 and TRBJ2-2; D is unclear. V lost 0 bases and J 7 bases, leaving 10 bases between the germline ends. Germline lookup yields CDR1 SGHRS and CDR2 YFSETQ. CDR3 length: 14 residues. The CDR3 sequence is CASSLGITFGELFF. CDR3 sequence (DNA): TGCGCCAGCAGCTTGGGTATCACTTTCGGGGAGCTGTTTTTT.

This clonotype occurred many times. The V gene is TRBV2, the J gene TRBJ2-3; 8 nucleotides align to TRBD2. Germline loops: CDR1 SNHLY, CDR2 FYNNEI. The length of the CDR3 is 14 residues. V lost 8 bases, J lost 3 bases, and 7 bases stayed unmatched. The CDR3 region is CASGPGLVTDTQYF. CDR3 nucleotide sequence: TGTGCCAGCGGACCGGGACTAGTGACAGATACGCAGTATTTT.

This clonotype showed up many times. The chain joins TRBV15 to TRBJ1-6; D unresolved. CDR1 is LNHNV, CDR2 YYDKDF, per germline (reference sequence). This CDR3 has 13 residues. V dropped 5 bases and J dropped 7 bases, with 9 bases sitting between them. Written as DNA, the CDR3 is TGTGCCACCAGCCAGGCACGGAATTCACCCCTCCACTTT. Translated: CATSQARNSPLHF.

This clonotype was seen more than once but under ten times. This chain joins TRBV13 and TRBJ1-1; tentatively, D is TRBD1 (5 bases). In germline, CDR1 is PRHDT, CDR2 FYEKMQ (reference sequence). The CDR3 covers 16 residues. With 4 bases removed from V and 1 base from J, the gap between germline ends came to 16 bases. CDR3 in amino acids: CASSSGKGRGNTEAFF. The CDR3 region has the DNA TGTGCCAGCAGCTCGGGGAAGGGGAGGGGGAACACTGAAGCTTTCTTT.

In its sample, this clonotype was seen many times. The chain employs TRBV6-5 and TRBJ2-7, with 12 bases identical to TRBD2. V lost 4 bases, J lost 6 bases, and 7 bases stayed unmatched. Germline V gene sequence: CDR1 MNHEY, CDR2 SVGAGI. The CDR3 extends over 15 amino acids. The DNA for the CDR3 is TGTGCCAGCAGTTCAAGACTAGCGGGAGATCCCGAGCAGTACTTC. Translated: CASSSRLAGDPEQYF.

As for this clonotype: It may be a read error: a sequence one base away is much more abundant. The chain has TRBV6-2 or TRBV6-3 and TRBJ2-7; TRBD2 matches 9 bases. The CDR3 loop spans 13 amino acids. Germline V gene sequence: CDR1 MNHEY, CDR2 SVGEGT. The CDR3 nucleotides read TGTGCCAGCACCGCGGGGACTAGCTACGGGCAGTACTTC. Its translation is CASTAGTSYGQYF.

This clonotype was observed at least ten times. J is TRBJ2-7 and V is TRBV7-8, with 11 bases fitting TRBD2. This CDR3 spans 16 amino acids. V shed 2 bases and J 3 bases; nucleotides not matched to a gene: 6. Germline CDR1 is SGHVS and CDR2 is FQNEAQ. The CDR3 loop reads CASSLRGLAENYEQYF. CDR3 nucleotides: TGTGCCAGCAGCTTAAGGGGACTAGCGGAAAACTACGAGCAGTACTTC.

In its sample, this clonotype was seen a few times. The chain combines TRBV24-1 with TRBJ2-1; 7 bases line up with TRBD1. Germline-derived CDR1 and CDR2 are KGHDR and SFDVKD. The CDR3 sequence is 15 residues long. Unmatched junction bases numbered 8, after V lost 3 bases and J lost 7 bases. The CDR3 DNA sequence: TGTGCCACCAGTGATAACAGGGGTCTTGAGAATGAGCAGTTCTTC. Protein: CATSDNRGLENEQFF.

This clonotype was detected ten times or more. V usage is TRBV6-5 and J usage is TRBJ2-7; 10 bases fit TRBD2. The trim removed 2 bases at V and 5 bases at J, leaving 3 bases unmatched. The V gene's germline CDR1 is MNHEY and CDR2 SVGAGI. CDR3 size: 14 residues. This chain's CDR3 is CASSYLSGRDEQYF. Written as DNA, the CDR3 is TGTGCCAGCAGTTACCTCAGCGGGAGGGACGAGCAGTACTTC.

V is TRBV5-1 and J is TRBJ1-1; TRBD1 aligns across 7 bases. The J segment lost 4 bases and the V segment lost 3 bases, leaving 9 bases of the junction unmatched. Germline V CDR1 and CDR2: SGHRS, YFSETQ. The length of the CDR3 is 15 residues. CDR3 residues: CASSWGDRVFTEAFF. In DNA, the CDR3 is TGCGCCAGCAGCTGGGGCGACAGGGTGTTCACTGAAGCTTTCTTT.